Listed here are 25 T cell receptor beta chains from one sample, sequenced in a study of T cell responses to AZD1222 COVID-19 vaccine. The data were produced by immunoSEQ multiplex PCR, yet TCRdb's version contains in-frame clones alone and is incomplete. Of around 190,000 clones detected, roughly 94% appear once; the ten largest clones hold 1.5% to 2%. The material sequenced was peripheral blood, taken 28 days after the second AZD1222 dose. Every receptor here comes from an adult who received the AZD1222 COVID-19 vaccine.

The chain is built from TRBV6-5 and TRBJ1-6; D unclear. Germline CDR1 MNHEY, CDR2 SVGAGI. Between the trimmed V and J ends, which lost 6 bases and 6 bases, there was a span of 6 bases. The CDR3 is made up of 12 amino acids. The CDR3 here is CASRRTNSPLHF. CDR3 nucleotides: TGTGCCAGCAGGAGGACTAATTCACCCCTCCACTTT.

V gene TRBV15 combines with J gene TRBJ1-4; 7 positions match TRBD1. CDR1 LNHNV and CDR2 YYDKDF come from the germline V gene (reference sequence). V dropped 11 bases and J dropped 4; count of bases not matched to a gene: 7. This CDR3 region has 13 residues. CDR3 residues: CASEDRNNEKLFF. CDR3 in DNA: TGTGCCTCCGAGGACAGGAATAATGAAAAACTGTTTTTT.

The rearrangement joins TRBV5-1 to TRBJ2-7; tentatively, D is TRBD1 (6 bases). V gave up 5 bases and J gave up 3 bases, with 9 bases separating them. Germline CDR1 is SGHRS and CDR2 is YFSETQ. The CDR3 runs 12 residues. The CDR3 spells CASRKGGYEQYF. The CDR3, as DNA: TGCGCCAGCAGGAAAGGGGGCTACGAGCAGTACTTC.

This clone has a single count. The rearrangement links TRBV19 to TRBJ1-4, with a possible D match to TRBD1 (6 bases). V lost 3 bases and J lost 5, with 10 bases in between. CDR1 is LNHDA and CDR2 is SQIVND in the germline V gene (reference sequence). The CDR3 loop spans 14 amino acids. The DNA of the CDR3 is TGTGCCAGTAGTATTGGTCAGGGGAATGAAAAACTGTTTTTT. The encoded protein is CASSIGQGNEKLFF.

The genes are TRBV24-1 and TRBJ2-5; the D gene is possibly TRBD1 (6 bases). There are 13 residues in the CDR3. V lost 9 bases to trimming and J lost 5 bases, with 15 bases between them. Germline V CDR1 and CDR2: KGHDR, SFDVKD. The CDR3 here is CATSQGGGETQYF. CDR3 sequence (DNA): TGTGCCACCTCACAGGGCGGCGGGGAGACCCAGTACTTC.

The chain links TRBV3-1 (or the pseudogene TRBV3-2) to TRBJ1-1; the D gene is possibly TRBD1 (6 bases). V dropped 10 bases and J dropped 5 bases, with 17 bases sitting between them. This CDR3 has 13 residues. Germline loops: CDR1 LGHDT, CDR2 YNNKEL (reference sequence). The CDR3 DNA sequence: TGTGCCACCGACGGGGGGCGTGGGACTGAAGCTTTCTTT. The encoded protein is CATDGGRGTEAFF.

This clone was seen only once. The chain employs TRBV11-2 and TRBJ2-3, with D possibly matching TRBD2 (5 bases). V was shortened by 5 bases and J by 3 bases, with 12 bases between the two germline ends. The CDR3 has 14 amino acids. The germline CDR1 and CDR2 sequences are SGHAT and FQNNGV. The CDR3 sequence is CASSPSRGTDTQYF. The CDR3 bases are TGTGCCAGCAGCCCCTCCCGGGGAACAGATACGCAGTATTTT. Supplemented by reference TRBV11-2 and TRBJ2-3, the full variable domain reads EAGVAQSPRYKIIEKRQSVAFWCNPISGHATLYWYQQILGQGPKLLIQFQNNGVVDDSQLPKDRFSAERLKGVDSTLKIQPAKLEDSAVYLCASSPSRGTDTQYFGPGTRLTVL.

The genes are TRBV4-2 and TRBJ2-6; D unresolved. Trimming took 0 bases from V and 3 from J, leaving 9 bases between them. Germline assignment: CDR1 LGHNA and CDR2 YNFKEQ. The CDR3 covers 16 residues. CDR3 DNA sequence: TGTGCCAGCAGCCAAGATTGGGGTGGTGGGGCCAACGTCCTGACTTTC. It codes for CASSQDWGGGANVLTF.

The V gene is TRBV14, the J gene TRBJ1-6; tentative D call: TRBD1 (5 bases). Trimming left V 5 bases short and J 9 bases short, with 17 bases between. The CDR3 contains 15 residues. The germline V gene has CDR1 SGHDN and CDR2 FVKESK. CDR3 region: CASSGGLVVGSPLHF. CDR3 nucleotides: TGTGCCAGCAGCGGGGGGTTAGTGGTTGGTTCACCCCTCCACTTT.

The genes are TRBV6-2 or TRBV6-3 and TRBJ1-2, with TRBD1 identical over 7 bases. CDR3 length equals 16 residues. Germline CDR1 reads MNHEY; CDR2 reads SVGEGT. After removal of 2 bases from V and 0 bases from J, the junction contained 6 bases not matched to a gene. This CDR3 reads CASSYETGPSNYGYTF. CDR3 nucleotide sequence: TGTGCCAGCAGTTACGAGACAGGGCCTTCTAACTATGGCTACACCTTC.

The chain couples TRBV13 to TRBJ2-7, with no clear D. Germline V lookup: CDR1 PRHDT, CDR2 FYEKMQ (reference sequence). V was pared by 3 bases and J by 3 bases, with 6 bases between. The CDR3 has 12 residues. The CDR3 nucleotides read TGTGCCAGCAGCTTCAATAACTACGAGCAGTACTTC. It translates to CASSFNNYEQYF.

The chain couples TRBV6-2 or TRBV6-3 to TRBJ2-4, with TRBD1 matching over 9 bases. V shed 2 bases and J 7 bases; nucleotides not matched to a gene: 6. In germline, CDR1 is MNHEY, CDR2 SVGEGT. CDR3 size: 15 residues. CDR3 loop: CASSYMGQGANIQYF. In nucleotides, the CDR3 is TGTGCCAGCAGTTACATGGGACAGGGTGCTAACATTCAGTACTTC.

The genes are TRBV13 and TRBJ2-6; D is tentatively TRBD1 or TRBD2 (5 bases each). This CDR3 spans 15 amino acids. Germline lookup yields CDR1 PRHDT and CDR2 FYEKMQ (reference sequence). Deletions cut 7 bases from V and 0 bases from J, with 10 bases between. The CDR3: CASTGLFSGANVLTF. The DNA for the CDR3 is TGTGCCAGCACGGGGCTGTTCTCTGGGGCCAACGTCCTGACTTTC.

The chain employs TRBV21-1 and TRBJ1-6; TRBD1, the D gene given by the table, was not confirmed from the DNA. TRBV21-1 is tagged as a pseudogene. The CDR3 contains 17 residues. The CDR3 region has the DNA TGTGCCAGCAGCAAGAACAGGCCTGAAAACTATAATTCACCCCTCCACTTT. It encodes CASSKNRPENYNSPLHF.

Here the CDR3 reads CASSQVGLAGVDQFF. Here the CDR3 DNA reads TGTGCCAGCAGCCAAGTCGGACTAGCGGGGGTCGATCAGTTCTTC. The chain has TRBV3-1 (or the pseudogene TRBV3-2) and TRBJ2-1; 13 positions agree with TRBD2. V lost 1 base, J lost 13 bases, and 7 bases stayed unmatched. Germline assignment: CDR1 LGHDT and CDR2 YNNKEL (reference sequence). The CDR3 runs to 15 residues.

This chain joins TRBV5-8 and TRBJ1-1; TRBD1 matches at 7 bases. Germline V gives CDR1 SGHTS, CDR2 YDEGEE. The V and J ends lost 3 bases and 2 bases, in that order; junction bases with no gene match: 10. The CDR3 spans 16 residues. The CDR3 sequence: CASSSPSGQINTEAFF. In DNA, the CDR3 is TGTGCCAGCAGCTCCCCATCGGGACAGATAAACACTGAAGCTTTCTTT.

The rearrangement links TRBV7-2 to TRBJ2-5; D uncertain. The CDR3 extends over 11 amino acids. V lost 5 bases to trimming and J lost 5 bases, with 6 bases between them. Germline lookup yields CDR1 SGHTA and CDR2 FQGNSA. Written as DNA, the CDR3 is TGTGCCAGCAGCAAAAGGGAGACCCAGTACTTC. Translation: CASSKRETQYF.

V gene TRBV4-1 combines with J gene TRBJ2-1, with D unclear. The CDR3 runs to 14 residues. Trimming stripped 6 bases from V and 4 bases from J, with 13 bases between. Germline lookup yields CDR1 MGHRA and CDR2 YSYEKL. CDR3 nucleotide sequence: TGCGCCAGCAGTGCTTTGCCGATTTACAATGAGCAGTTCTTC. Translated, it gives CASSALPIYNEQFF.

A word on this clone: A junction boundary mismatches the germline segment, possibly from a read error. V gene TRBV19 combines with J gene TRBJ1-3, with TRBD1 as a possible D gene (6 bases). The CDR3 runs 15 residues. CDR1 and CDR2 from the germline V gene are LNHDA and SQIVND (reference sequence). The CDR3 coding sequence is TGTGCCAGTAGTCAAAGGGGGATTAGTGGACACACCATATATTTT. This encodes CASSQRGISGHTIYF.

The chain carries TRBV9 and TRBJ2-3; no definite D call. V lost 0 bases and J 2 bases, leaving 7 bases between the germline ends. Germline CDR1 is SGDLS and CDR2 is YYNGEE. There are 14 residues in the CDR3. This CDR3 reads CASSVDSNTDTQYF. The CDR3 DNA reads as TGTGCCAGCAGCGTAGACAGTAACACAGATACGCAGTATTTT.

This chain joins TRBV19 and TRBJ2-3; maybe TRBD2 (6 bases). The CDR3 is 15 residues long. V was shortened by 3 bases and J by 4 bases, with 14 bases between the two germline ends. Germline V CDR1 and CDR2: LNHDA, SQIVND (reference sequence). The CDR3 loop is CASSMNSGTADTQYF. The DNA for the CDR3 is TGTGCCAGTAGTATGAATAGCGGAACGGCAGATACGCAGTATTTT.

This clone was detected a few times. The chain recombines TRBV5-4 with TRBJ2-1; 7 bases line up with TRBD2. Germline V gives CDR1 SGHNT, CDR2 YYREEE (reference sequence). Unmatched junction bases numbered 8, after V lost 4 bases and J lost 7 bases. The CDR3 runs 14 residues. This chain's CDR3 is CASSPTLASNEQFF. The CDR3 bases are TGTGCCAGCAGCCCCACACTAGCGAGTAATGAGCAGTTCTTC.

The CDR3 loop is CASSSSGGMPQYF. The DNA for the CDR3 is TGTGCCAGCAGTTCTTCAGGGGGAATGCCCCAGTACTTC. The chain is built from TRBV28 and TRBJ2-5; 7 nucleotides agree with TRBD1. Per germline, CDR1 MDHEN and CDR2 SYDVKM. Trimming removed 4 bases from V and 9 bases from J; junction bases left unmatched: 8. The CDR3 totals 13 residues.

This clone appeared once. The rearrangement joins TRBV11-2 to TRBJ1-4, with D unclear. This CDR3 has 15 amino acids. V was cut by 3 bases and J by 3 bases, with 11 bases left in between. Germline CDR1 and CDR2: SGHAT and FQNNGV. CDR3 bases: TGTGCCAGCAGCTTGGCCTCCTGGGCTAATGAAAAACTGTTTTTT. It encodes CASSLASWANEKLFF.

The rearrangement links TRBV7-9 to TRBJ2-1, with D unclear. V was clipped by 1 base and J by 6 bases, with 13 bases between them. The CDR3 spans 15 residues. The germline gives CDR1 SEHNR, CDR2 FQNEAQ (reference sequence). CDR3 amino acids: CASSLGGFYPNEQFF. The CDR3, as DNA: TGTGCCAGCAGCTTAGGAGGCTTCTACCCCAATGAGCAGTTCTTC.